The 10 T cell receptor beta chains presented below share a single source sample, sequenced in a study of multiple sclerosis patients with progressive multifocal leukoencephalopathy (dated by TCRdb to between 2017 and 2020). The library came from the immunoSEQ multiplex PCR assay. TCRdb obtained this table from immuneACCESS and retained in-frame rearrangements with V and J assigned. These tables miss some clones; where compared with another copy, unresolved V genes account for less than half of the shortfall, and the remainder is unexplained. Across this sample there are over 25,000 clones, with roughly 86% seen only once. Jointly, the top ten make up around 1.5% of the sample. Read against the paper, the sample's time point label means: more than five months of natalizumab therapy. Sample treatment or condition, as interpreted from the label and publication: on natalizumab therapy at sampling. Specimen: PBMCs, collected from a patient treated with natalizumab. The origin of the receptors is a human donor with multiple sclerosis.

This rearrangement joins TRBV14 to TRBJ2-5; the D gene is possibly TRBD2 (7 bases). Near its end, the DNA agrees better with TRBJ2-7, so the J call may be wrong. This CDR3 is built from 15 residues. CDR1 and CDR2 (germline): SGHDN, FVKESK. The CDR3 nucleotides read TGTGCCAGCAGCCGGGGGGGGCTAGCAAGGTACGAGCAGTACTTC. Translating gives CASSRGGLARYEQYF.

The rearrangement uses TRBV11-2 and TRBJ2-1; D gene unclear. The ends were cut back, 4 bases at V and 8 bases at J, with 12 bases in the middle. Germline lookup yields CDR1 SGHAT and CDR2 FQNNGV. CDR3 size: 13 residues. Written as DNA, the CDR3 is TGTGCCAGCAGCTGGGCCGAGGTGGATGAGCAGTTCTTC. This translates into CASSWAEVDEQFF.

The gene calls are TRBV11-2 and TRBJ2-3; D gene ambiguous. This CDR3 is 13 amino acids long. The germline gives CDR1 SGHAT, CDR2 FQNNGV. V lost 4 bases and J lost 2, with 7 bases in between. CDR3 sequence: CASSSEPTDTQYF. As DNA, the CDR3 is TGTGCCAGCAGCTCCGAACCCACAGATACGCAGTATTTT.

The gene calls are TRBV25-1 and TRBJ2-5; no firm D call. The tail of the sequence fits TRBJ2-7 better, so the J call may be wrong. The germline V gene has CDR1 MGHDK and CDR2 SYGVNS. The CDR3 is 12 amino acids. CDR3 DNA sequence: TGTGCCAGCAGTCCAGACTCCTACGAGCAGTACTTC. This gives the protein CASSPDSYEQYF.

CDR3 amino acids: CASSQDLDTDTQYF. CDR3 DNA: TGCGCCAGCAGCCAAGATCTGGACACAGATACGCAGTATTTT. This chain links TRBV4-3 with TRBJ2-3; D ambiguous. The germline gives CDR1 LGHNA, CDR2 YSLEER. V shed 0 bases and J shed 2 bases, with 6 bases lying between them. This CDR3 has 14 amino acids.

In nucleotides, the CDR3 is TGTGCCAGCAGCTTAGGTCCCGGGGGCACTGAAGCTTTCTTT. It encodes CASSLGPGGTEAFF. The J gene is TRBJ1-1, the V gene TRBV7-2, with D tentatively TRBD1 (5 bases). Germline assignment: CDR1 SGHTA and CDR2 FQGNSA. V gave up 1 base and J gave up 4 bases, with 10 bases separating them. CDR3 size: 14 residues.

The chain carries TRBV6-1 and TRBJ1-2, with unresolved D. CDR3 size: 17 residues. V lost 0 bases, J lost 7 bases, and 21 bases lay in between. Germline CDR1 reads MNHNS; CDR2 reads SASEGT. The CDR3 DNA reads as TGTGCCAGCAGTGAAGCGAACGACCGGGATTTCTATGGTGGCTACACCTTC. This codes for CASSEANDRDFYGGYTF.

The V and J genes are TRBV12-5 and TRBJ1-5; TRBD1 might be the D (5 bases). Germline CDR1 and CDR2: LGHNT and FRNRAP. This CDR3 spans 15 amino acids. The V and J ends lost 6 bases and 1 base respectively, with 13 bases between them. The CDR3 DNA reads TGTGCTAGTGGCCGGAGGGGTGGAAGCAATCAGCCCCAGCATTTT. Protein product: CASGRRGGSNQPQHF.

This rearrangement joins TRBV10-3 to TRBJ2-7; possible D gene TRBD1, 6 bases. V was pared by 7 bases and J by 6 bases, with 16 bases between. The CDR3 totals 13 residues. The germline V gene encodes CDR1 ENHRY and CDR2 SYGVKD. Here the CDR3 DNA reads TGTGCCATCAATGCCGGACAGTCGGGCGAGCAGTACTTC. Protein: CAINAGQSGEQYF.

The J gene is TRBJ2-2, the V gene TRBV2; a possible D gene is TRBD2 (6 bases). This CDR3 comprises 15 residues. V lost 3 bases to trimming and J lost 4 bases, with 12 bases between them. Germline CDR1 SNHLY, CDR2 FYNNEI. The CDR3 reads CASSEAGRGTGELFF. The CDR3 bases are TGTGCCAGCAGTGAGGCGGGGCGCGGCACCGGGGAGCTGTTTTTT.